This entry lists 6 T cell receptor beta chains sequenced from one sample in a study of CD8 T cells in Susac syndrome. An input of about 0.5 to 1 ug of RNA was subjected to reverse transcription using random hexamers. Via MiXCR, TCRdb re-called the immunoSEQ multiplex PCR reads, giving one row per CDR3 protein. The sample yields 190,000 or so distinct CDR3 sequences, more than 90% seen once. Input material: CD4+ T cells from PBMCs. The receptors here all came from a human donor with multiple sclerosis.

This rearrangement joins TRBV11-2 to TRBJ1-1; tentatively, D is TRBD1 (6 bases). Germline V gene lookup returns CDR1 SGHAT and CDR2 FQNNGV. The V end lost 3 bases, the J end lost 3 bases, and 14 bases lay between the germline ends. This CDR3 has 15 residues. The CDR3 loop is CASSLGGRAYTEAFF. CDR3 sequence (DNA): TGTGCCAGCAGCTTGGGGGGCAGGGCGTACACTGAAGCTTTCTTT.

This chain joins TRBV20-1 and TRBJ2-1; D is possibly TRBD1 (6 bases). The V gene's germline CDR1 is DFQATT and CDR2 SNEGSKA (reference sequence). The V gene lost 3 bases and the J gene lost 0 bases, with 12 bases spanning the gap. The CDR3 is 15 amino acids. This chain's CDR3 is CSASRGGASYNEQFF. The CDR3 coding sequence is TGCAGTGCTAGCCGAGGGGGTGCCTCCTACAATGAGCAGTTCTTC.

The chain couples TRBV15 to TRBJ2-3; a weak D match, TRBD1 (5 bases). The end of the DNA aligns better with TRBJ1-5, so the J call may be wrong. Looked up from germline, CDR1 is LNHNV and CDR2 is YYDKDF (reference sequence). This CDR3 has 14 residues. CDR3 bases: TGTGCCACCAGCGAACAGCGGGGCACAGATACGCAGCATTTT. It yields the protein CATSEQRGTDTQHF.

V is TRBV29-1 and J is TRBJ2-3; 9 bases are a match to TRBD2. Germline loops: CDR1 SQVTM, CDR2 ANQGSEA. V shed 4 bases, J shed 0 bases, and the junction held 11 bases outside the gene matches. This CDR3 comprises 17 residues. The CDR3 DNA is TGCAGCGTTGGGTTCGCTAGGCGGGAGGGCAGCACAGATACGCAGTATTTT. Translated, it gives CSVGFARREGSTDTQYF.

The chain couples TRBV3-1 to TRBJ2-5; a weak D match, TRBD2 (5 bases). This CDR3 spans 15 amino acids. The germline gives CDR1 LGHDT, CDR2 YNNKEL (reference sequence). Trimming pared 5 bases from V and 5 bases from J, leaving 18 bases between. The CDR3 nucleotides read TGTGCCAGCAGCTCCCGGACTGGAGGTGCGGAGACCCAGTACTTC. It codes for CASSSRTGGAETQYF.

The chain recombines TRBV5-1 with TRBJ1-5; D not resolved. The V and J ends lost 4 bases and 6 bases respectively, with 26 bases between them. CDR3 size: 18 residues. Germline CDR1 and CDR2: SGHRS and YFSETQ. CDR3 region: CASSSTPVGLPPGQPQHF. DNA of the CDR3: TGCGCCAGCAGCAGTACCCCCGTAGGCCTTCCTCCCGGTCAGCCCCAGCATTTT.